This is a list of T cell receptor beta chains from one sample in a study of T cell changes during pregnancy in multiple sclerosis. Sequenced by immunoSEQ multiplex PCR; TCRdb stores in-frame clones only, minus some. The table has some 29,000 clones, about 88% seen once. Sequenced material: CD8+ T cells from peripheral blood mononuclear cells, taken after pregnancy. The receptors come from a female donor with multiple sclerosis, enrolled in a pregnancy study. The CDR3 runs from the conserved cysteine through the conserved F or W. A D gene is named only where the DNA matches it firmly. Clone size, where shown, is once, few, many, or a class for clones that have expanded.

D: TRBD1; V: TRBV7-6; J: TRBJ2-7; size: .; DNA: TGTGCCAGCAGCTTAACGTCTGGGACAGGAGTTTTGGAGCAGTACTTC; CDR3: CASSLTSGTGVLEQYF
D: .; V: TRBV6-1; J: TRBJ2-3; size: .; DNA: TGTGCCAGCAGTGAACAGGGTACAGATACGCAGTATTTT; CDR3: CASSEQGTDTQYF
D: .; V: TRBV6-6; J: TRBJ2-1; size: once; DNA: TGTGCCAGCAGTCCAAGCGGAGCTTACAATGAGCAGTTCTTC; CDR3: CASSPSGAYNEQFF
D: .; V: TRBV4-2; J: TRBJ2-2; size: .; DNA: TGTGCCAGCAGCCATGACTACACCGGGGAGCTGTTTTTT; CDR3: CASSHDYTGELFF
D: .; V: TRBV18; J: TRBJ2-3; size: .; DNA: TGTGCCAGCTCACCTGGGAGTGATACGCAGTATTTT; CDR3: CASSPGSDTQYF
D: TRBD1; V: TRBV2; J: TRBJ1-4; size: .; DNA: TGTGCCAGCAGTGAGACGGGACAGCCTGCAACTAATGAAAAACTGTTTTTT; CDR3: CASSETGQPATNEKLFF
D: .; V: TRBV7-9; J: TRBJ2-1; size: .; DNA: TGTGCCAGCAGGGACAGTGAGAATGAGCAGTTCTTC; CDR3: CASRDSENEQFF
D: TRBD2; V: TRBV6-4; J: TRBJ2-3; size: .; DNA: TGTGCCAGCAGTGCTTTAGCGGGAGGGCCGCCAGATACGCAGTATTTT; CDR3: CASSALAGGPPDTQYF
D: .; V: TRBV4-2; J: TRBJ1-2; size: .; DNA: TGTGCCAGCAGCCGAGAGATCCAGTCCTATGGCTACACCTTC; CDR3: CASSREIQSYGYTF
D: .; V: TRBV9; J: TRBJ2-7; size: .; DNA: TGTGCCAGCAGCGTATCCGGGACTGGTGCCTACGAGCAGTACTTC; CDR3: CASSVSGTGAYEQYF
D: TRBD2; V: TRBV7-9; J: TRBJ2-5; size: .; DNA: TGTGCCAGCAGCCTAGCGGGAGAGGAGGAGACCCAGTACTTC; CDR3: CASSLAGEEETQYF
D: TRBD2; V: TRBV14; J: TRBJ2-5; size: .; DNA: TGTGCCAGCAGCCAAGAAGAGGGGACTAGCGGGATAGGGACCCAGTACTTC; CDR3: CASSQEEGTSGIGTQYF
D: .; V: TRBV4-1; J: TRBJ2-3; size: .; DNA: TGCGCCAGCAGCCAAGTTTTTCCACTAACCCCAGATACGCAGTATTTT; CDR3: CASSQVFPLTPDTQYF
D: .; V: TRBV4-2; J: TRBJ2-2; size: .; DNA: TGTGCCAGCAGCCAAATAGGCGGGCCGATTAACACCGGGGAGCTGTTTTTT; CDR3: CASSQIGGPINTGELFF
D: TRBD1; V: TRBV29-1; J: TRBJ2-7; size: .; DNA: TGCAGCGTTGAGGGGACAGGAGAGACCTACGAGCAGTACTTC; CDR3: CSVEGTGETYEQYF
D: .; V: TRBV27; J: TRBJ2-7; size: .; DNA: TGTGCCAGCAGTTTAAGAACTCTGGGCCCAACCTACGAGCAGTACTTC; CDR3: CASSLRTLGPTYEQYF
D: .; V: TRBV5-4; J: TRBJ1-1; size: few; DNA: TGTGCCAGCAGCTTGGCCTTAGACGGAGTGCCTGAAGCTTTCTTT; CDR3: CASSLALDGVPEAFF
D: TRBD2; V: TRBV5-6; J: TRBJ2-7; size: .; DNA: TGTGCCAGCAGCTTGGGGGCTAGCGGCTACGAGCAGTACTTC; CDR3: CASSLGASGYEQYF
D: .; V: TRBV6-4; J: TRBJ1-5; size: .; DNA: TGTGCCAGCAGTGCAGGGGCAAATCAGCCCCAGCATTTT; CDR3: CASSAGANQPQHF
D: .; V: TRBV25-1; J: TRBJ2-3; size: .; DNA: TGTGCCAGCAGTGAATATGGGCTTAGCACAGATACGCAGTATTTT; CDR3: CASSEYGLSTDTQYF
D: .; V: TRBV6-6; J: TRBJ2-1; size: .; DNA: TGTGCCAGCAGTCAGGACAGTTACAATGAGCAGTTCTTC; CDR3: CASSQDSYNEQFF
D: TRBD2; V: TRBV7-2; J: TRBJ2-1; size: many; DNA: TGTGCCAGCAGGCTGACTAGCGGGAACTCCTACAATGAGCAGTTCTTC; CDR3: CASRLTSGNSYNEQFF
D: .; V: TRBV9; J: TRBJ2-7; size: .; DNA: TGTGCCAGCAGCTCGGGCTACGAGCAGTACTTC; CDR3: CASSSGYEQYF
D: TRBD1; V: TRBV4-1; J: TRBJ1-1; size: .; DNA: TGCGCCAGCAGCCAAGATCGATACGGGACAGGTGTCGGTGAAGCTTTCTTT; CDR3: CASSQDRYGTGVGEAFF
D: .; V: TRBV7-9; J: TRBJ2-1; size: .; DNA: TGTGCCAGCAGCTCCGACAATGAGCAGTTCTTC; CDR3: CASSSDNEQFF
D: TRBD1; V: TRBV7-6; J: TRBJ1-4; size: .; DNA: TGTGCCAGCAGTCGGGACAGTAGTGAAAAACTGTTTTTT; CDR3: CASSRDSSEKLFF
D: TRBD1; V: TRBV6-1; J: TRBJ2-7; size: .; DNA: TGTGCCAGCAGTGAGACCGGGACAGGGGGCGACGAGCAGTACTTC; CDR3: CASSETGTGGDEQYF
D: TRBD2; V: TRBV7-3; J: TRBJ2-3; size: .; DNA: TGTGCCAGCAGCTCCCTAGCGGGAGTAATAGATACGCAGTATTTT; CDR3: CASSSLAGVIDTQYF
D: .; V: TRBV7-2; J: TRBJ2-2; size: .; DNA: TGTGCCAGCAGCTTAGTAACGTCGGGGGTGTACACCGGGGAGCTGTTTTTT; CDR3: CASSLVTSGVYTGELFF
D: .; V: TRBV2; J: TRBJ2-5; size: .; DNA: TGTGCCAGCAGTGACGGCAGGGTCCTTGTTGAAGAGACCCAGTACTTC; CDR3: CASSDGRVLVEETQYF
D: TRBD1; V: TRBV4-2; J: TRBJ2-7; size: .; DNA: TGTGCCAGCAGCCAGGAATCCGGGACAGGCTCCTACGAGCAGTACTTC; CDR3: CASSQESGTGSYEQYF
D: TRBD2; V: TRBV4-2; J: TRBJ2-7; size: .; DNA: TGTGCCAGCAGCCAAGGACTAGCGGGCTCCTACGAGCAGTACTTC; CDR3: CASSQGLAGSYEQYF
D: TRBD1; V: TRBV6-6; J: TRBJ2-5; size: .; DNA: TGTGCCAGCAATTCCGGGACAGTGGACCACTTC; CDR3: CASNSGTVDHF
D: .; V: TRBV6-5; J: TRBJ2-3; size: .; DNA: TGTGCCAGCAGTTACCCGGGTTGGGATACGCAGTATTTT; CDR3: CASSYPGWDTQYF
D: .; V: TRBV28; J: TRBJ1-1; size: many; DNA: TGTGCCAGCAGTCGTAACACTGAAGCTTTCTTT; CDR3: CASSRNTEAFF
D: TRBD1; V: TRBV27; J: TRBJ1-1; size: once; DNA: TGTGCCAGCAGTCCACAGGGGGCGCCCACTGAAGCTTTCTTT; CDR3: CASSPQGAPTEAFF
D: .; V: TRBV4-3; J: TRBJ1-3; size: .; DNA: TGCGCCAGCAGCCAAGATAGCCAGATCTACTCTGGAAACACCATATATTTT; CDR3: CASSQDSQIYSGNTIYF
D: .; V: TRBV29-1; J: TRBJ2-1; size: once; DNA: TGCAGCGTTGAAGATTGGCAGGGGGGTCACAATGAGCAGTTCTTC; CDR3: CSVEDWQGGHNEQFF
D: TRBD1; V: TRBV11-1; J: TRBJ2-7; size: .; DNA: TGTGCCAGCAGCTTGTACGGGACAGGCTACGAGCAGTACTTC; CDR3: CASSLYGTGYEQYF
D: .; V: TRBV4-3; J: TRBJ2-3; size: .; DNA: TGCGCCAGCAGCCCCATGGAAGGGAGTGGGGCAGATACGCAGTATTTT; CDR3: CASSPMEGSGADTQYF
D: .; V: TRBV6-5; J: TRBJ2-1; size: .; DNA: TGTGCCAGCAGTCACCCCGGTGAGCAGTTCTTC; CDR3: CASSHPGEQFF
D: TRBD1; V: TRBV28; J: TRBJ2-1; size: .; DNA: TGTGCCAGCAGTTTACCTAAGGACAGGGGCAATGAGCAGTTCTTC; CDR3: CASSLPKDRGNEQFF
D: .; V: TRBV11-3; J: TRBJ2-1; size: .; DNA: TGTGCCAGCAACACTCCGCTAGATCGGGATGAGCAGTTCTTC; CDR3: CASNTPLDRDEQFF
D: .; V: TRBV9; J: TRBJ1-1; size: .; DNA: TGTGCCAGCAACGGTGGGCAAACTAACACTGAAGCTTTCTTT; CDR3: CASNGGQTNTEAFF
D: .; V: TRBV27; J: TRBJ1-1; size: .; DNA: TGTGCCACCCAGGGCAGGGGCACTGAAGCTTTCTTT; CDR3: CATQGRGTEAFF
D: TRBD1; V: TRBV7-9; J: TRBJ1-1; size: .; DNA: TGTGCCAGCAGCCTACTTACAGGGGAAACTGAAGCTTTCTTT; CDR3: CASSLLTGETEAFF
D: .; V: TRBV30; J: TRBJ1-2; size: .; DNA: TGTGCCTGGAGCGTTGGCCTTAACTATGGCTACACCTTC; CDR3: CAWSVGLNYGYTF
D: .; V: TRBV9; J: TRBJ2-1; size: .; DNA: TGTGCCAGCAGCGCCGTTAAGAGCTCCTACAATGAGCAGTTCTTC; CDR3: CASSAVKSSYNEQFF
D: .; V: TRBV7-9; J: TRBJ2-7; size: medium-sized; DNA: TGTGCCAGCAGCTCGGACAGTAGGGTAATCGAGCAGTACTTC; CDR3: CASSSDSRVIEQYF
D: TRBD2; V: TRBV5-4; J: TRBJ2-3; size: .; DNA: TGTGCCAGCAGCTTGATAGCGGGGACAGATACGCAGTATTTT; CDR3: CASSLIAGTDTQYF
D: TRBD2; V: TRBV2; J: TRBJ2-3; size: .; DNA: TGTGCCAGAGAGAGCCCGGGACTAGCGGGAGATACAGATACGCAGTATTTT; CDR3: CARESPGLAGDTDTQYF
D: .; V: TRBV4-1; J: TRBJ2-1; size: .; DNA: TGCGCCAGCAGCCAAGAGCAGAGCGGTTACAATGAGCAGTTCTTC; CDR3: CASSQEQSGYNEQFF
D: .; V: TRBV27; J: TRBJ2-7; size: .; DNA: TGTGCCAGCAGTATAAGTAGCGCCTACGAGCAGTACTTC; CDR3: CASSISSAYEQYF
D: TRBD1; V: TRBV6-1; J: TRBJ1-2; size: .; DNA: TGTGCCAGCAGTGAGTCGACAGGGAGTCACTATGGCTACACCTTC; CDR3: CASSESTGSHYGYTF
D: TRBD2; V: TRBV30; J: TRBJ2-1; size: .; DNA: TGTGCCTGGAGTCTATCGGCGGGGGTGAATGAGCAGTTCTTC; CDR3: CAWSLSAGVNEQFF
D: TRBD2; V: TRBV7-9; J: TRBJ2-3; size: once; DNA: TGTGCCAGCAGCCCGCGGACTAGCGACCCTAGGACAGATACGCAGTATTTT; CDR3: CASSPRTSDPRTDTQYF
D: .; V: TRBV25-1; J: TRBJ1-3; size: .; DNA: TGTGCCAGCAGTTCAGGGGCCGGAAACACCATATATTTT; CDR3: CASSSGAGNTIYF